This paragraph reports one T cell receptor (beta chain). Its antigen is as yet unknown. Trimming removed 4 bases at V and 4 bases at J, with 20 bases between. Germline V gene data show CDR1 as SQVTM and CDR2 as ANQGSEA. The CDR3 length is 15 residues. CD45RO-negative, CCR7-selected cells formed the naive CD8 fraction, which excluded terminally differentiated effector memory CD45RA+ cells. This specimen comes from a study of shared clonotypes between healthy human individuals. Overall study results and limits: Compared with clonotypes that all four donors shared, non-shared clonotypes had lower generation probabilities. Some naive CD4 clonotypes, around 5%, turned up in common across a few donors.

The repertoire was sequenced with immunoSEQ multiplex PCR; TCRdb's copy has only in-frame clones and lacks some. The sample yields hundreds of thousands of clones, 95% to 98% seen once. The sequenced sample consisted of naive CD8+ T cells sorted from blood. This clonotype was sampled from a man aged 25-40 years in good health. This chain uses TRBV29-1 with TRBJ2-7, with D perhaps assigned TRBD1 or TRBD2 (5 bases each). CDR3 DNA: TGCAGCGTTGCAGGGTCGGGGAAACGCCATTACGAGCAGTACTTC. Translation gives CSVAGSGKRHYEQYF.